Listed here are 25 T cell receptor beta chains from one sample, sequenced in a study of siplizumab effects on memory and regulatory T cells. Libraries were prepared by immunoSEQ multiplex PCR; TCRdb keeps only in-frame clonotypes and omits some of them. The repertoire holds about 120,000 clones, with 80% to 95% as singletons. Input material: non-Treg CD4+ T cells sorted from blood. All receptors come from a human donor in good health.

The chain carries TRBV2 and TRBJ2-2; D is unresolved. Germline CDR1 and CDR2: SNHLY and FYNNEI. The CDR3 length is 15 residues. V gave up 2 bases and J gave up 6 bases, with 13 bases separating them. The CDR3 nucleotides read TGTGCCAGCAGTGAAAGGGTCCTATCGGCCGGGGAGCTGTTTTTT. Residues: CASSERVLSAGELFF.

The chain joins TRBV5-4 to TRBJ2-7; no definite D call. The CDR3 is 14 residues long. Germline-derived CDR1 and CDR2 are SGHNT and YYREEE (reference sequence). V was pared by 0 bases and J by 5 bases, with 12 bases between. As DNA, the CDR3 is TGTGCCAGCAGCTTGGAAACGAGCAGGAACGAGCAGTACTTC. This sequence encodes CASSLETSRNEQYF.

This clone has only one observation. The chain has TRBV6-5 and TRBJ1-2; no definite D call. Trimming shortened V by 3 bases and J by 10 bases, and 9 bases separated the two germline ends. The CDR3 spans 11 residues. Germline CDR1 and CDR2: MNHEY and SVGAGI. Here the CDR3 DNA reads TGTGCCAGCAGTTATTGGTTAGACTACACCTTC. Translated, it gives CASSYWLDYTF.

V gene TRBV7-3 combines with J gene TRBJ2-1; 7 positions match TRBD1. There are 15 residues in the CDR3. In germline, CDR1 is SGHTA, CDR2 FQGTGA. The J segment lost 12 bases and the V segment lost 5 bases, leaving 16 bases of the junction unmatched. CDR3 DNA sequence: TGTGCCAGCAGCCCCCGACAGGGCGGCCCTATCCGGCAGTTCTTC. It encodes CASSPRQGGPIRQFF.

This clone was seen once. The chain carries TRBV28 and TRBJ2-1, with no clear D. Between the trimmed V and J ends, which lost 7 bases and 6 bases, there was a span of 16 bases. The CDR3 is 14 residues long. Germline values: CDR1 MDHEN, CDR2 SYDVKM. The CDR3 coding sequence is TGTGCCAGCAATGTCCCAGGTGGGGTCAATGAGCAGTTCTTC. Translation: CASNVPGGVNEQFF.

The rearrangement joins TRBV6-5 to TRBJ1-1; no clear D. Germline CDR1 MNHEY, CDR2 SVGAGI. Deletions cut 4 bases from V and 1 base from J, with 4 bases between. This CDR3 has 12 amino acids. CDR3 region: CASSSANTEAFF. The CDR3 DNA sequence: TGTGCCAGCAGTTCGGCGAACACTGAAGCTTTCTTT.

CDR3 amino acids: CASRLDSYGYTF. The DNA of the CDR3 is TGTGCCAGCAGACTGGACAGTTATGGCTACACCTTC. This chain uses TRBV5-6 with TRBJ1-2; D might be TRBD1 (6 bases). The length of the CDR3 is 12 residues. Germline CDR1 is SGHDT and CDR2 is YYEEEE. V was cut by 5 bases and J by 5 bases, with 10 bases left in between.

This clone appeared once. The V call is TRBV18, the J call TRBJ1-6; possibly TRBD1 for D (5 bases). This CDR3 has 15 amino acids. The germline gives CDR1 KGHSH, CDR2 LQKENI. Trimming removed 3 bases at V and 7 bases at J, with 13 bases between. CDR3 region: CASSPTGTGNSPLHF. DNA of the CDR3: TGTGCCAGCTCACCGACCGGGACCGGGAATTCACCCCTCCACTTT.

The chain combines TRBV2 with TRBJ1-3, with D maybe TRBD1 (5 bases). Germline loops: CDR1 SNHLY, CDR2 FYNNEI. This CDR3 spans 17 amino acids. V lost 3 bases, J lost 0 bases, and 15 bases lay in between. The CDR3: CASSDGQGLDSGNTIYF. In DNA form, the CDR3 reads TGTGCCAGCAGTGATGGGCAGGGTCTAGACTCTGGAAACACCATATATTTT.

CDR3 loop: CASSSGGYSNQPQHF. The CDR3 DNA sequence: TGTGCCAGCAGTTCAGGGGGGTATAGCAATCAGCCCCAGCATTTT. V gene TRBV7-2 combines with J gene TRBJ1-5; 7 bases align to TRBD1. The CDR3 covers 15 residues. V trimming: 6 bases; J trimming: 0 bases; junction bases outside the gene matches: 5. Germline V lookup: CDR1 SGHTA, CDR2 FQGNSA. Supplemented by reference TRBV7-2 and TRBJ1-5, the full variable domain reads GAGVSQSPSNKVTEKGKDVELRCDPISGHTALYWYRQSLGQGLEFLIYFQGNSAPDKSGLPSDRFSAERTGGSVSTLTIQRTQQEDSAVYLCASSSGGYSNQPQHFGDGTRLSIL.

The CDR3: CASSRLTVYNEQFF. CDR3 sequence (DNA): TGTGCCAGCAGCCGACTGACAGTCTACAATGAGCAGTTCTTC. This chain connects TRBV27 to TRBJ2-1, with D possibly TRBD1 on 5 matching bases. This CDR3 comprises 14 residues. V lost 6 bases and J lost 3, with 12 bases in between. The germline CDR1 and CDR2 sequences are MNHEY and SMNVEV (reference sequence).

This clone was seen a single time. The genes are TRBV5-4 and TRBJ1-2; D is unclear. V was trimmed by 0 bases and J by 8 bases, leaving 26 bases between them. Germline V gene data show CDR1 as SGHNT and CDR2 as YYREEE (reference sequence). The CDR3 sequence is 18 residues long. The CDR3 DNA follows: TGTGCCAGCAGCTTGGATGGAACTCCCCCTCCTGTACGCGAAGGCTACACCTTC. It translates to CASSLDGTPPPVREGYTF.

This chain links TRBV5-4 with TRBJ1-1; tentatively, D is TRBD1 (6 bases). The CDR3 length is 13 residues. Trimming left V 0 bases short and J 5 bases short, with 8 bases between. Per germline, CDR1 SGHNT and CDR2 YYREEE (reference sequence). CDR3 sequence (DNA): TGTGCCAGCAGCTTGGACAGGGCTACTGAAGCTTTCTTT. Its protein product is CASSLDRATEAFF.

V is TRBV30 and J is TRBJ2-4; 7 bases are a match to TRBD2. The CDR3 loop spans 13 amino acids. Germline CDR1 GTSNPN, CDR2 SVGIG (reference sequence). The junction had 4 bases not matched to a gene; V was cut back by 5 bases and J by 3 bases. The CDR3 sequence is CAWSGGSKNIQYF. Written as DNA, the CDR3 is TGTGCCTGGTCGGGGGGTAGCAAAAACATTCAGTACTTC.

The chain carries TRBV28 and TRBJ2-5; D is undetermined. The V end lost 7 bases, the J end lost 5 bases, and 23 bases lay between the germline ends. The CDR3 spans 16 residues. CDR1 is MDHEN and CDR2 is SYDVKM in the germline V gene. The CDR3 DNA reads as TGTGCCAGCACCACCTCGGCCCCGAAGACGTTGGAGACCCAGTACTTC. Its protein is CASTTSAPKTLETQYF.

The chain couples TRBV9 to TRBJ2-7; D ambiguous. Germline V gene data show CDR1 as SGDLS and CDR2 as YYNGEE. V was pared by 0 bases and J by 3 bases, with 7 bases between. CDR3 length: 13 residues. CDR3 DNA sequence: TGTGCCAGCAGCGTAGTAGACGGCTACGAGCAGTACTTC. Protein: CASSVVDGYEQYF.

The chain joins TRBV19 to TRBJ2-3, with 10 bases that match TRBD2. There are 17 residues in the CDR3. Germline V gene data show CDR1 as LNHDA and CDR2 as SQIVND (reference sequence). J was trimmed by 3 bases and V by 5 bases; bases with no gene match: 11. The chain's CDR3 is CASSLLNSGGRTDTQYF. The CDR3 DNA reads as TGTGCCAGTAGTTTACTGAATAGCGGGGGGAGAACAGATACGCAGTATTTT.

The CDR3 DNA follows: TGCGCCAGCAGTCAATCGTCACAGACAGATACGCAGTATTTT. It translates to CASSQSSQTDTQYF. The rearrangement joins TRBV23-1 to TRBJ2-3; D call uncertain. TRBV23-1 is an open reading frame whose function is uncertain. This CDR3 is 14 amino acids long. The V and J ends lost 0 bases and 3 bases respectively, with 7 bases between them.

CDR3 DNA sequence: TGTGCCAGCAGCTCGGACAGGGGGACGCAGTACTTC. Amino acid sequence: CASSSDRGTQYF. This chain connects TRBV5-4 to TRBJ2-7; 10 bases are a match to TRBD1. Unmatched junction bases numbered 3, after V lost 3 bases and J lost 9 bases. Germline CDR1 SGHNT, CDR2 YYREEE (reference sequence). The CDR3 has 12 amino acids.

The J gene is TRBJ2-7, the V gene TRBV7-2; 11 bases match TRBD2. This CDR3 has 14 residues. The J segment lost 6 bases and the V segment lost 7 bases, leaving 8 bases of the junction unmatched. Germline lookup yields CDR1 SGHTA and CDR2 FQGNSA. CDR3 DNA: TGTGCCAGCAACATAGCGGGGGGGCATTTCGAGCAGTACTTC. Encoded protein: CASNIAGGHFEQYF.

This chain connects TRBV12-5 to TRBJ2-7, with 9 positions matching TRBD2. The CDR3 is 17 amino acids. Germline assignment: CDR1 LGHNT and CDR2 FRNRAP. Unmatched junction bases numbered 9, after V lost 0 bases and J lost 3 bases. CDR3 residues: CASGLVFERGASYEQYF. As DNA, the CDR3 is TGTGCTAGTGGTTTGGTTTTTGAGCGGGGGGCTAGCTACGAGCAGTACTTC.

This chain joins TRBV28 and TRBJ2-3; TRBD1 matches at 9 bases. Per germline, CDR1 MDHEN and CDR2 SYDVKM. Trimming cost V 6 bases and J 4 bases; bases outside gene matches: 8. CDR3 length: 15 amino acids. CDR3: CASRTQGAGADTQYF. The CDR3 DNA is TGTGCCAGCAGGACACAGGGGGCTGGAGCAGATACGCAGTATTTT.

The chain recombines TRBV7-6 with TRBJ2-3; D is ambiguous. The germline V gene encodes CDR1 SGHVS and CDR2 FNYEAQ. This CDR3 has 14 amino acids. V lost 3 bases to trimming and J lost 2 bases, with 9 bases between them. This chain's CDR3 is CASSFSVTTDTQYF. DNA of the CDR3: TGTGCCAGCAGCTTTTCGGTGACCACAGATACGCAGTATTTT.

This chain joins TRBV19 and TRBJ1-3; 7 nucleotides agree with TRBD1. Germline CDR1 LNHDA, CDR2 SQIVND (reference sequence). The V and J ends lost 8 bases and 0 bases, in that order; junction bases with no gene match: 7. This CDR3 has 15 amino acids. The CDR3 here is CASWDRTPSGNTIYF. The CDR3 nucleotides read TGTGCCAGTTGGGACAGAACCCCCTCTGGAAACACCATATATTTT.

This rearrangement joins TRBV7-3 to TRBJ2-1; D unclear. Trimming shortened V by 3 bases and J by 6 bases, and 6 bases separated the two germline ends. This CDR3 region has 12 residues. The germline CDR1 and CDR2 sequences are SGHTA and FQGTGA. DNA for the CDR3: TGTGCCAGCAGCTTGATGGGCAATGAGCAGTTCTTC. Amino acids: CASSLMGNEQFF.